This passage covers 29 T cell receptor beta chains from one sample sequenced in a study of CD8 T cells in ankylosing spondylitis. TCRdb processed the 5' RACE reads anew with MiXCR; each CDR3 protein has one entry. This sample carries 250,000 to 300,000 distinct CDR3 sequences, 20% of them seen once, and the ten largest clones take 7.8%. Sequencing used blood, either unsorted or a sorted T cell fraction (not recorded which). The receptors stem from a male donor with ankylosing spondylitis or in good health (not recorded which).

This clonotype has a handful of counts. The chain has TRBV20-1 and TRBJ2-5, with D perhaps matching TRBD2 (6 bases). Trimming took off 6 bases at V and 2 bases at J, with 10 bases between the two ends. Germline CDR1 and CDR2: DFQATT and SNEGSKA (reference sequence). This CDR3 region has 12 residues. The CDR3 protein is CSAGTEQETQYF. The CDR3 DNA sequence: TGCAGTGCCGGGACTGAACAAGAGACCCAGTACTTC.

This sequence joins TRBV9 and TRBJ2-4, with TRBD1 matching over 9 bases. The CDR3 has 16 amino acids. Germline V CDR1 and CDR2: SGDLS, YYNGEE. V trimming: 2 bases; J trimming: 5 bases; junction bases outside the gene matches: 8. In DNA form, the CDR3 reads TGTGCCAGCAGCGTCGGGACGGGACAGGGTCAAAACATTCAGTACTTC. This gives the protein CASSVGTGQGQNIQYF.

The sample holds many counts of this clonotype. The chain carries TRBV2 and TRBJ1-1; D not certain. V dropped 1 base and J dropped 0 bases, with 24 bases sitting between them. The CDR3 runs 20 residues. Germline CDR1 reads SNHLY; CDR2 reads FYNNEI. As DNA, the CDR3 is TGTGCCAGCAGTGAAGAAGACGGACTAAAAACCTACACAATGAACACTGAAGCTTTCTTT. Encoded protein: CASSEEDGLKTYTMNTEAFF. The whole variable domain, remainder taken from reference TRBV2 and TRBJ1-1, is EPEVTQTPSHQVTQMGQEVILRCVPISNHLYFYWYRQILGQKVEFLVSFYNNEISEKSEIFDDQFSVERPDGSNFTLKIRSTKLEDSAMYFCASSEEDGLKTYTMNTEAFFGQGTRLTVV.

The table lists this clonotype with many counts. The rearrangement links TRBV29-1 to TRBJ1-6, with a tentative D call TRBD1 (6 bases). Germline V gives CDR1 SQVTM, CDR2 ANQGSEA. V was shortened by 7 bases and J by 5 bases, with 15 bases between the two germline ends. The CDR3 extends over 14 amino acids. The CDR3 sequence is CSARTGADNSPLHF. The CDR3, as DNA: TGCAGCGCCAGGACGGGGGCTGATAATTCACCCCTCCACTTT.

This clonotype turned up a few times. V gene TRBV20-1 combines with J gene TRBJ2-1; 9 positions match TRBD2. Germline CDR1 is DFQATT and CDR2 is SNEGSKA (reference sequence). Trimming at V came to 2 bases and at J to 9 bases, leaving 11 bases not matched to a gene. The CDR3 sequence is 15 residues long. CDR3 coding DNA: TGCAGTGCTAGATCTGACTGGCGGGGGGGCCTTGAGCAGTTCTTC. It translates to CSARSDWRGGLEQFF.

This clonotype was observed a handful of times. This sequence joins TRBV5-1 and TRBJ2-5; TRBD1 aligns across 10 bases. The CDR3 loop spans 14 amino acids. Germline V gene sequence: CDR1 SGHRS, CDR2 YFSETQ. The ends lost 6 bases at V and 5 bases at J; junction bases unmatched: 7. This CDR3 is CASTSTGGSETQYF. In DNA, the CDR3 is TGCGCCAGCACCTCGACAGGGGGCTCGGAGACCCAGTACTTC. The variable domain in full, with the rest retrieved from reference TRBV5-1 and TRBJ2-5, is KAGVTQTPRYLIKTRGQQVTLSCSPISGHRSVSWYQQTPGQGLQFLFEYFSETQRNKGNFPGRFSGRQFSNSRSEMNVSTLELGDSALYLCASTSTGGSETQYFGPGTRLLVL.

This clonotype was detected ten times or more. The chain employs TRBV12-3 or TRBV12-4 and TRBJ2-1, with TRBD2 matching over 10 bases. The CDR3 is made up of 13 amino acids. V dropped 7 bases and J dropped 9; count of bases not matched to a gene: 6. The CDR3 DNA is TGTGCCAGCACTAATAGCGGGAGGTTTGAGCAGTTCTTC. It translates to CASTNSGRFEQFF.

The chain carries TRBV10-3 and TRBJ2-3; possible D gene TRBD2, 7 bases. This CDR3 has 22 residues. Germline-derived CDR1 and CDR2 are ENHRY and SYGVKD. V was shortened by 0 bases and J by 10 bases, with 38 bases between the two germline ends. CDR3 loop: CAISESMARPPRTDRDYQSQYF. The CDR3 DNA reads TGTGCCATCAGTGAGTCGATGGCCCGCCCTCCACGGACAGACCGGGACTATCAATCGCAGTATTTT.

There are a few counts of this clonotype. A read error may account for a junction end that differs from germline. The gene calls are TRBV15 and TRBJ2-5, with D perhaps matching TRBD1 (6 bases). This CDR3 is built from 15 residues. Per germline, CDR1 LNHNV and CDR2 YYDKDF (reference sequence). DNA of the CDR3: TGTGCCACCAGCAGAGACAGGGGTTACCAAGAGGCCCAGTACTTC. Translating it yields CATSRDRGYQEAQYF.

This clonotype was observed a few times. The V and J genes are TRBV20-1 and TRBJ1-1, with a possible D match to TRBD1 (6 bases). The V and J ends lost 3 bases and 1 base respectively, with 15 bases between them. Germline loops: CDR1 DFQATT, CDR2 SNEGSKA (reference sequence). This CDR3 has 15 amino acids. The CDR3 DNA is TGCAGTGCTAGGGGGAACAGGGCACCGAACACTGAAGCTTTCTTT. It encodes CSARGNRAPNTEAFF.

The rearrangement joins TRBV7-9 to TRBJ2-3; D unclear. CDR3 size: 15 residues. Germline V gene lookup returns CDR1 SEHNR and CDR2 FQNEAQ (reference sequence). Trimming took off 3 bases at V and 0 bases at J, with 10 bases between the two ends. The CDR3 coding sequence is TGTGCCAGCAGCTTCGGGTCCTCTAGCACAGATACGCAGTATTTT. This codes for CASSFGSSSTDTQYF. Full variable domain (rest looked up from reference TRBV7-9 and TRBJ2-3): DTGVSQNPRHKITKRGQNVTFRCDPISEHNRLYWYRQTLGQGPEFLTYFQNEAQLEKSRLLSDRFSAERPKGSFSTLEIQRTEQGDSAMYLCASSFGSSSTDTQYFGPGTRLTVL.

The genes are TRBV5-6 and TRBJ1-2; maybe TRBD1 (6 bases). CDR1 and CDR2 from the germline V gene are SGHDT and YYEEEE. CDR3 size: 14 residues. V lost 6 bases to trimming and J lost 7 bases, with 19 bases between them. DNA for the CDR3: TGTGCCAGCACCTGGGGGGGCGACTCTTTTGGCTACACCTTC. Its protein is CASTWGGDSFGYTF.

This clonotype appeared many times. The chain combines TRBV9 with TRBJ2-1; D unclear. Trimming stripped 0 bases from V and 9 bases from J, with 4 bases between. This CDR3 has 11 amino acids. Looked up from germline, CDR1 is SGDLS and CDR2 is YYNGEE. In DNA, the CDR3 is TGTGCCAGCAGCGTAGCTGGTGAGCAGTTCTTC. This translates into CASSVAGEQFF.

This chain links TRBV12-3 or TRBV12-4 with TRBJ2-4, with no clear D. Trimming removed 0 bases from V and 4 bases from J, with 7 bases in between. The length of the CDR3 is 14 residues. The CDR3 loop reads CASSLAYKKNIQYF. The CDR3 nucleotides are TGTGCCAGCAGTTTAGCTTACAAGAAAAACATTCAGTACTTC.

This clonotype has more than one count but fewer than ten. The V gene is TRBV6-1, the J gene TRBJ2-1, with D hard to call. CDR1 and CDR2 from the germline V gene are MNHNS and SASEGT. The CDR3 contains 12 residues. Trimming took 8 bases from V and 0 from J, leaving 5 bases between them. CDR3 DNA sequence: TGTGCCAGCGTGCGCTCCTACAATGAGCAGTTCTTC. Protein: CASVRSYNEQFF.

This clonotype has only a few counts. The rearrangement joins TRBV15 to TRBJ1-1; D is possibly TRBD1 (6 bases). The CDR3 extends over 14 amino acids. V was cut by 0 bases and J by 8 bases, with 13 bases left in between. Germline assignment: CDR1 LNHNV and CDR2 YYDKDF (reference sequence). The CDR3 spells CATSRDVAGAEAFF. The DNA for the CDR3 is TGTGCCACCAGCAGAGATGTGGCAGGGGCGGAAGCTTTCTTT.

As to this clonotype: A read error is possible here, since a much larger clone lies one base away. The DNA of the CDR3 is TGTGCCAGCAGTTTAGCCCCGGACGGGCGCACCGGGGAGCTGTTTTTT. It is translated as CASSLAPDGRTGELFF. The gene calls are TRBV12-3 or TRBV12-4 and TRBJ2-2; D unclear. The CDR3 is 16 residues long. V was pared by 0 bases and J by 4 bases, with 12 bases between.

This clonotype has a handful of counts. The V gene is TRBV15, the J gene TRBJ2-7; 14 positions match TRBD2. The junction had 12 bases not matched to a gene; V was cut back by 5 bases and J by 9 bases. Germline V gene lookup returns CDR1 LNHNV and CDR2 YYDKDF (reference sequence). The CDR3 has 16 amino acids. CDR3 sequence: CATSPGTSGRKGRQYV. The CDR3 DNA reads TGTGCCACCAGCCCAGGGACTAGCGGGAGAAAAGGACGGCAGTACGTC.

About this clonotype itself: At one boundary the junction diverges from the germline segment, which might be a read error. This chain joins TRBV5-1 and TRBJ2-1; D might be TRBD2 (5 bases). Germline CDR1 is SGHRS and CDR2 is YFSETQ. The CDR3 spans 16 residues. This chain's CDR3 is CASRLALSGSYNEQFF. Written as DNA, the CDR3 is TGCGCCAGCAGATTGGCATTGAGCGGTTCCTACAATGAGCAGTTCTTC.

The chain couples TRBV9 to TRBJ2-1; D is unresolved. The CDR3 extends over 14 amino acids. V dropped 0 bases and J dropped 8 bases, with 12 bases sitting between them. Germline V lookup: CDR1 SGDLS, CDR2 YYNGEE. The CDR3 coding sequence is TGTGCCAGCAGCGTAGTCTGGAAGTCAGATGAGCAGTTCTTC. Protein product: CASSVVWKSDEQFF.

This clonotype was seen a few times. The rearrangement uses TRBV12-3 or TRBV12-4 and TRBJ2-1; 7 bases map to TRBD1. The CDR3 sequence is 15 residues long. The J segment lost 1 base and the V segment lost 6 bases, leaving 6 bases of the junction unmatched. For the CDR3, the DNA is TGTGCCAGCAGAGCGACAGGGAGTTCCTACAATGAGCAGTTCTTC. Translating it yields CASRATGSSYNEQFF.

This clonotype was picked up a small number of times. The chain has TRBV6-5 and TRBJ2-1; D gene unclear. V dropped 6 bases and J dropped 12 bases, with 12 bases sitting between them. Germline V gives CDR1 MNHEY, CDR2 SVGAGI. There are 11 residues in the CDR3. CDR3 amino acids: CASSPFPWQFF. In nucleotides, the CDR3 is TGTGCCAGCAGCCCTTTCCCATGGCAGTTCTTC.

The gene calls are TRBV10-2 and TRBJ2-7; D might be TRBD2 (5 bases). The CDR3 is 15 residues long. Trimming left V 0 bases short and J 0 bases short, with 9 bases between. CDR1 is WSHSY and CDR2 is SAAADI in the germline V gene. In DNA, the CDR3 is TGCGCCAGCAGTGAGTCGCGAGGGTTCTCCTACGAGCAGTACGTC. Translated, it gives CASSESRGFSYEQYV.

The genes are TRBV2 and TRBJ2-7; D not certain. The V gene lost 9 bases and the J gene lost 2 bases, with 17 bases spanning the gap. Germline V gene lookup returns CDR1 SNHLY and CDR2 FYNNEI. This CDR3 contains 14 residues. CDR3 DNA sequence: TGTGCCAGAAGTACTTTTGGCAGAACCTACGAGCAGTACGTC. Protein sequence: CARSTFGRTYEQYV.

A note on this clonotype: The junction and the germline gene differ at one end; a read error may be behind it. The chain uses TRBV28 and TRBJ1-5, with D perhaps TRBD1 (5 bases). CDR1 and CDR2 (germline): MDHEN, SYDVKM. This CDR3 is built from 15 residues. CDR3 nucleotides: TGTGCCAGCAGTTCAACTCAGGGTCCCAATCGGCCCCAGCATTTT. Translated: CASSSTQGPNRPQHF.

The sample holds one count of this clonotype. CDR3 sequence reads: CSVKAGTQGGGEQYV. The CDR3 bases are TGCAGTGTCAAAGCCGGGACTCAAGGGGGCGGCGAGCAGTACGTC. This chain uses TRBV20-1 with TRBJ2-7; D possibly corresponds to TRBD1 (7 bases). The V and J ends lost 7 bases and 6 bases respectively, with 25 bases between them. CDR3 size: 15 residues. CDR1 and CDR2 (germline): DFQATT, SNEGSKA (reference sequence).

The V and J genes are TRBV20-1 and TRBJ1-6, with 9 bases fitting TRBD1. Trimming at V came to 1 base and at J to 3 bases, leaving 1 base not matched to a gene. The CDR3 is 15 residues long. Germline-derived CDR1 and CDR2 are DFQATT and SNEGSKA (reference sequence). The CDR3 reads CSARGTGDYNSPLHF. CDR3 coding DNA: TGCAGTGCTAGAGGGACAGGGGACTATAATTCACCCCTCCACTTT.

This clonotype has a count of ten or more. The DNA of the CDR3 is TGTGCCAGCAGTTTACCCACCGCCGCAGATGAAAAACTGTTTTTT. As protein: CASSLPTAADEKLFF. This chain joins TRBV28 and TRBJ1-4; no reliable D call. Germline assignment: CDR1 MDHEN and CDR2 SYDVKM. This CDR3 contains 15 residues. The V end was cut by 2 bases, the J end by 6 bases, with 13 bases between.

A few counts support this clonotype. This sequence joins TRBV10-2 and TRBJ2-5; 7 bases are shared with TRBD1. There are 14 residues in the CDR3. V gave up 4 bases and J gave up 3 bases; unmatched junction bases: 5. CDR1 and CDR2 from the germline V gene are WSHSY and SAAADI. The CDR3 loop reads CASSGQGLEETQYF. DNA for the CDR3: TGCGCCAGCAGTGGACAGGGTCTAGAAGAGACCCAGTACTTC.